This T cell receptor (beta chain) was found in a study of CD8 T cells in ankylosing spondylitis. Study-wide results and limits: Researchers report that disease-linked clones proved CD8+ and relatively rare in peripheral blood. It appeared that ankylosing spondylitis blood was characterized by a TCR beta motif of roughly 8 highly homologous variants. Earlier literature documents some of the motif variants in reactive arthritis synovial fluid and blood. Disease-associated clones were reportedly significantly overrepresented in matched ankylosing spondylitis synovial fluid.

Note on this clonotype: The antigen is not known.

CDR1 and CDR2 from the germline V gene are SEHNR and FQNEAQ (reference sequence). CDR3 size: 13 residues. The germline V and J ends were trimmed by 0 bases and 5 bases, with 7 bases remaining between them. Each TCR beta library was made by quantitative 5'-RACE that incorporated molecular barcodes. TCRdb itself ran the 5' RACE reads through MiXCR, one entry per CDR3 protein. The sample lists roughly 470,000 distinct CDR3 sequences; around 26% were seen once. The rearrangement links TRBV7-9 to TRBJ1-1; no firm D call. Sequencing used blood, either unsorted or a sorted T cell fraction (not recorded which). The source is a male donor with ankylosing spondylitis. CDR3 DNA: TGTGCCAGCAGCTTAGCTTACGGGACTGAAGCTTTCTTT. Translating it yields CASSLAYGTEAFF.